The 28 T cell receptor beta chains below were found in one sample sequenced in a study of regulatory T cells in long-lasting Graves disease. Investigators prepared the TCR beta libraries by applying iRepertoire HTBI primers and Arm-PCR of CDR3 regions. TCRdb recomputed calls from the multiplex PCR reads with MiXCR, one row per CDR3 protein. Seen here are over 450,000 distinct CDR3 sequences, under 25% observed once, and the top ten hold less than 9%. Time point denoted: persistent/refractory GD, antithyroid drugs over 5 years with positive TRAb. The TCR library was prepared using RNA isolated from PBMCs. Source: peripheral blood mononuclear cells (PBMCs), taken when the disease was refractory, from a patient treated with antithyroid drugs. The receptors originated from a female donor with Graves disease.

This clonotype was seen a handful of times. This chain joins TRBV27 and TRBJ2-2; D gene ambiguous. Looked up from germline, CDR1 is MNHEY and CDR2 is SMNVEV (reference sequence). This CDR3 is built from 15 residues. Trimming pared 2 bases from V and 0 bases from J, leaving 7 bases between. The CDR3 DNA reads as TGTGCCAGCAGTTTACAAGCGCCGAACACCGGGGAGCTGTTTTTT. As protein: CASSLQAPNTGELFF.

This clonotype was recorded many times. This chain uses TRBV27 with TRBJ2-7; D might be TRBD1 or TRBD2, each matching 5 bases. Germline CDR1 is MNHEY and CDR2 is SMNVEV (reference sequence). V gave up 2 bases and J gave up 4 bases, with 12 bases separating them. The CDR3 sequence is 14 residues long. The CDR3 sequence: CASSLAGSRYEQYF. DNA for the CDR3: TGTGCCAGCAGTTTAGCAGGGAGCAGGTACGAGCAGTACTTC.

This clonotype was seen ten or more times. The chain carries TRBV12-3 or TRBV12-4 and TRBJ2-2; D may be TRBD1 (5 bases). This CDR3 is 13 amino acids long. CDR3 amino acids: CAGGRDAAGELFF. As DNA, the CDR3 is TGTGCTGGCGGCAGGGATGCGGCCGGGGAGCTGTTTTTT.

This clonotype was observed at least ten times. The rearrangement links TRBV5-1 to TRBJ2-5; D is possibly TRBD1 or TRBD2 (5 bases each). Trimming stripped 3 bases from V and 5 bases from J, with 14 bases between. There are 14 residues in the CDR3. CDR1 SGHRS and CDR2 YFSETQ come from the germline V gene. CDR3 DNA sequence: TGCGCCAGCAGCTCCTCTGGGACCTCGGAGACCCAGTACTTC. Residues: CASSSSGTSETQYF.

The chain is built from TRBV13 and TRBJ2-7; no clear D. Trimming shortened V by 0 bases and J by 2 bases, and 11 bases separated the two germline ends. The CDR3 is 15 amino acids. Germline CDR1 and CDR2: PRHDT and FYEKMQ (reference sequence). CDR3 protein: CASSLGQASPYEQYF. The CDR3 DNA is TGTGCCAGCAGCTTAGGGCAGGCCTCCCCCTACGAGCAGTACTTC.

The rearrangement links TRBV14 to TRBJ2-1, with TRBD2 matching over 10 bases. With 3 bases clipped from V and 6 bases from J, the junction kept 11 bases outside the gene matches. This CDR3 region has 17 residues. CDR1 and CDR2 from the germline V gene are SGHDN and FVKESK. CDR3 in DNA: TGTGCCAGCAGCCAGTGGCTAACGGGACTAGCGTCCAATGAGCAGTTCTTC. Protein sequence: CASSQWLTGLASNEQFF.

The table lists this clonotype with many counts. This chain joins TRBV6-1 and TRBJ2-5; tentative D call: TRBD1 (5 bases). Trimming removed 7 bases from V and 3 bases from J, with 12 bases in between. The CDR3 has 13 amino acids. Germline CDR1 reads MNHNS; CDR2 reads SASEGT. The CDR3 coding sequence is TGTGCCAGCATTCAGCTCAGGGAAGAGACCCAGTACTTC. Translating it yields CASIQLREETQYF.

This clonotype came up many times. V gene TRBV27 combines with J gene TRBJ1-1, with D tentatively TRBD1 (6 bases). Germline V gene sequence: CDR1 MNHEY, CDR2 SMNVEV (reference sequence). V lost 3 bases and J 10 bases, leaving 18 bases between the germline ends. There are 14 residues in the CDR3. The CDR3 region is CASSLLQGKGVAFF. The CDR3 nucleotides read TGTGCCAGCAGTTTGTTGCAGGGGAAAGGGGTAGCTTTCTTT.

This clonotype was observed many times. The rearrangement uses TRBV6-1 and TRBJ1-1; TRBD1 matches at 7 bases. Germline V gene sequence: CDR1 MNHNS, CDR2 SASEGT. Trimming at V came to 6 bases and at J to 1 base, leaving 5 bases not matched to a gene. The length of the CDR3 is 14 residues. The CDR3 DNA reads TGTGCCAGCAGACCGGGACAGTCGAACACTGAAGCTTTCTTT. It yields the protein CASRPGQSNTEAFF.

The genes are TRBV14 and TRBJ2-7; D gene ambiguous. V lost 1 base to trimming and J lost 1 base, with 11 bases between them. Germline V gives CDR1 SGHDN, CDR2 FVKESK. The length of the CDR3 is 15 residues. The CDR3 sequence is CASSQAPMGSYEQYF. In DNA, the CDR3 is TGTGCCAGCAGCCAAGCGCCGATGGGGTCCTACGAGCAGTACTTC.

The chain recombines TRBV6-2 or TRBV6-3 with TRBJ2-7, with D tentatively TRBD1 (6 bases). V lost 0 bases to trimming and J lost 2 bases, with 11 bases between them. CDR3 length equals 15 residues. The germline V gene has CDR1 MNHEY and CDR2 SVGEGT. For the CDR3, the DNA is TGTGCCAGCAGTTACTCGATGGGGGCTCCCTACGAGCAGTACTTC. Its protein product is CASSYSMGAPYEQYF.

V is TRBV7-6 and J is TRBJ2-7; either TRBD1 or TRBD2 may supply D (6 bases each). CDR1 and CDR2 from the germline V gene are SGHVS and FNYEAQ. Deletions cut 5 bases from V and 2 bases from J, with 16 bases between. This CDR3 is built from 15 residues. CDR3 region: CASSGGGIAPYEQYF. The CDR3 nucleotides are TGTGCCAGCAGCGGAGGGGGGATCGCACCCTACGAGCAGTACTTC.

This clonotype was recorded a few times. V and J are TRBV6-1 and TRBJ1-3, with D uncertain. The CDR3 is made up of 14 amino acids. CDR1 and CDR2 (germline): MNHNS, SASEGT. The V gene lost 6 bases and the J gene lost 0 bases, with 9 bases spanning the gap. Here the CDR3 DNA reads TGTGCCAGCAGCCCCCTTAGCTCTGGAAACACCATATATTTT. Its protein product is CASSPLSSGNTIYF.

The chain joins TRBV3-1 to TRBJ2-6; D is perhaps TRBD2 (6 bases). The CDR3 sequence is 18 residues long. Germline V gene data show CDR1 as LGHDT and CDR2 as YNNKEL (reference sequence). Trimming cost V 3 bases and J 0 bases, with 15 bases left between them. CDR3 in amino acids: CASSQGLRSTSGANVLTF. CDR3 nucleotide sequence: TGTGCCAGCAGCCAGGGACTTCGCTCAACCTCTGGGGCCAACGTCCTGACTTTC.

This clonotype was seen repeatedly, ten times or more. The rearrangement uses TRBV27 and TRBJ2-7; D is possibly TRBD1 or TRBD2 (6 bases each). The V end was cut by 8 bases, the J end by 1 base, with 15 bases between. The germline CDR1 and CDR2 sequences are MNHEY and SMNVEV (reference sequence). The CDR3 is 14 residues long. The CDR3 DNA reads as TGTGCCAGCGGAGGGGGACTGAGTTCCTACGAGCAGTACTTC. This translates into CASGGGLSSYEQYF.

The chain has TRBV7-6 and TRBJ1-4; 7 bases line up with TRBD1. The CDR3 is 17 residues long. Trimming removed 5 bases from V and 7 bases from J; junction bases left unmatched: 16. From germline, CDR1 is SGHVS and CDR2 FNYEAQ. As DNA, the CDR3 is TGTGCCAGCAGCACAAATTCAGCGACAGGGAATAGTGAAAAACTGTTTTTT. Amino acids: CASSTNSATGNSEKLFF. Full variable domain (outside the CDR3, taken from reference TRBV7-6 and TRBJ1-4): GAGVSQSPRYKVTKRGQDVALRCDPISGHVSLYWYRQALGQGPEFLTYFNYEAQQDKSGLPNDRFSAERPEGSISTLTIQRTEQRDSAMYRCASSTNSATGNSEKLFFGSGTQLSVL.

This clonotype was picked up many times. The V and J genes are TRBV7-9 and TRBJ1-2; 10 bases align to TRBD1. Germline V CDR1 and CDR2: SEHNR, FQNEAQ (reference sequence). There are 16 residues in the CDR3. The trim removed 1 base at V and 2 bases at J, leaving 4 bases unmatched. The CDR3 DNA is TGTGCCAGCAGCTTAGGCGGGGGACAGGGGAACTATGGCTACACCTTC. Protein: CASSLGGGQGNYGYTF.

This clonotype has ten or more counts. The chain recombines TRBV12-3 or TRBV12-4 with TRBJ1-1, with TRBD1 matching 8 bases. CDR3 length: 15 residues. With 5 bases clipped from V and 1 base from J, the junction kept 6 bases outside the gene matches. The CDR3 loop is CASSPRDRRNTEAFF. CDR3 DNA sequence: TGTGCCAGCAGTCCCCGGGACAGGCGGAACACTGAAGCTTTCTTT.

This chain connects TRBV20-1 to TRBJ2-2; the D gene is possibly TRBD2 (5 bases). The germline V gene has CDR1 DFQATT and CDR2 SNEGSKA (reference sequence). The CDR3 loop spans 14 amino acids. V dropped 0 bases and J dropped 4 bases, with 9 bases sitting between them. This CDR3 reads CSAREAAITGELFF. CDR3 DNA: TGCAGTGCTAGAGAAGCGGCCATCACCGGGGAGCTGTTTTTT.

This clonotype was picked up one time. The chain couples TRBV15 to TRBJ1-3; D is ambiguous. V dropped 10 bases and J dropped 4 bases, with 11 bases sitting between them. Germline V gives CDR1 LNHNV, CDR2 YYDKDF (reference sequence). This CDR3 spans 12 amino acids. CDR3 loop: CARRREGNTIYF. In DNA form, the CDR3 reads TGTGCCAGGAGGAGGGAAGGAAACACCATATATTTT.

Remarks on this clonotype: Given a much more abundant clone one base away, this may be a read error. V gene TRBV6-2 or TRBV6-3 combines with J gene TRBJ2-6; D may be TRBD1 (5 bases). CDR1 is MNHEY and CDR2 is SVGEGT in the germline V gene. This CDR3 is 17 amino acids long. The CDR3 sequence: CASLGWASPSGANILTF. The CDR3, as DNA: TGTGCCAGCCTCGGCTGGGCAAGCCCCTCTGGGGCCAACATCCTGACTTTC.

This clonotype showed up just a few times. The rearrangement uses TRBV3-1 and TRBJ2-7; D gene unclear. V dropped 4 bases and J dropped 3 bases, with 13 bases sitting between them. Germline CDR1 and CDR2: LGHDT and YNNKEL (reference sequence). The CDR3 is made up of 14 amino acids. CDR3 amino acids: CASSLGQANYEQYF. In DNA, the CDR3 is TGTGCCAGCAGCCTTGGGCAGGCAAACTACGAGCAGTACTTC.

The J gene is TRBJ2-3, the V gene TRBV27; 12 bases agree with TRBD2. The CDR3 consists of 15 residues. Looked up from germline, CDR1 is MNHEY and CDR2 is SMNVEV (reference sequence). The J segment lost 5 bases and the V segment lost 3 bases, leaving 3 bases of the junction unmatched. The CDR3 protein is CASSFLGLAGDTQYF. The CDR3 DNA is TGTGCCAGCAGTTTCTTGGGACTAGCGGGAGATACGCAGTATTTT.

The table lists this clonotype with a few counts. The chain carries TRBV4-1 and TRBJ2-7; D unresolved. The CDR3 is made up of 15 amino acids. Looked up from germline, CDR1 is MGHRA and CDR2 is YSYEKL. V was clipped by 3 bases and J by 7 bases, with 19 bases between them. CDR3: CASSQTGPPSWEQYF. In DNA, the CDR3 is TGCGCCAGCAGCCAGACCGGTCCGCCTTCCTGGGAGCAGTACTTC.

This clonotype turned up a few times. The V call is TRBV25-1, the J call TRBJ2-7; maybe TRBD1 (6 bases). There are 15 residues in the CDR3. Looked up from germline, CDR1 is MGHDK and CDR2 is SYGVNS. V lost 4 bases and J 5 bases, leaving 18 bases between the germline ends. The CDR3 sequence: CASSALRGRGNEQYF. Here the CDR3 DNA reads TGTGCCAGCAGTGCCCTCCGGGGCAGGGGTAACGAGCAGTACTTC.

The genes are TRBV5-1 and TRBJ2-7, with 9 bases aligning to TRBD1. The V segment lost 3 bases and the J segment 1 base; nucleotides outside the gene matches: 5. The CDR3 spans 15 residues. CDR1 SGHRS and CDR2 YFSETQ come from the germline V gene. The CDR3 region has the DNA TGCGCCAGCAGCTCTGGACAGGGGACGTCCTACGAGCAGTACTTC. This encodes CASSSGQGTSYEQYF.

This clonotype was recorded at least ten times. The CDR3 DNA reads as TGTGCCAGCAGCTTCGGGACTAGCGGACAAGAGACCCAGTACTTC. This sequence encodes CASSFGTSGQETQYF. The genes are TRBV2 and TRBJ2-5, with 11 bases fitting TRBD2. The CDR3 runs 15 residues. After removal of 6 bases from V and 2 bases from J, the junction contained 5 bases not matched to a gene. The germline CDR1 and CDR2 sequences are SNHLY and FYNNEI.

This sequence joins TRBV5-8 and TRBJ1-2; D is uncertain. CDR3 length equals 13 residues. Germline values: CDR1 SGHTS, CDR2 YDEGEE. Trimming left V 0 bases short and J 6 bases short, with 9 bases between. CDR3 in DNA: TGTGCCAGCAGCTTGGAACGGACCAATGGCTACACCTTC. Its translation is CASSLERTNGYTF.